These 23 T cell receptor beta chains share one sample of origin, sequenced in a study of cytomegalovirus exposure and HLA in healthy donors. Researchers ran the PCR with 60 Vbeta and 13 Jbeta primers. The table came from immunoSEQ multiplex PCR; TCRdb's copy has only in-frame clones and leaves some out. The profile covers fewer than 95,000 clones, with approximately 81% appearing a single time and 6.5% to 8.5% taken by the ten largest. The sequenced sample consisted of PBMCs. These receptors were taken from a man aged 35-49 years in good health and CMV-seropositive.

The genes are TRBV10-3 and TRBJ1-1, with 7 bases aligning to TRBD1. This CDR3 has 15 residues. In germline, CDR1 is ENHRY, CDR2 SYGVKD. V was clipped by 7 bases and J by 2 bases; unmatched bases: 10. The CDR3 DNA follows: TGTGCCATCATATGGGTTAGGGGGCGAAACACTGAAGCTTTCTTT. Its protein is CAIIWVRGRNTEAFF.

The V and J genes are TRBV9 and TRBJ1-6; the match to TRBD1 covers 7 bases. The V gene's germline CDR1 is SGDLS and CDR2 YYNGEE. The J segment lost 7 bases and the V segment lost 0 bases, leaving 13 bases of the junction unmatched. The CDR3 covers 18 residues. The CDR3 sequence: CASSVDPMGGQTNSPLHF. CDR3 nucleotide sequence: TGTGCCAGCAGCGTAGATCCGATGGGGGGACAGACAAATTCACCCCTCCACTTT.

The chain links TRBV12-5 to TRBJ1-1; no reliable D call. The germline V gene encodes CDR1 LGHNT and CDR2 FRNRAP. The CDR3 covers 12 residues. Between the trimmed V and J ends, which lost 5 bases and 5 bases, there was a span of 9 bases. The CDR3 nucleotides are TGTGCTAGTGGTCCCACAGAAACTGAAGCTTTCTTT. It specifies CASGPTETEAFF.

The chain combines TRBV30 with TRBJ2-1; D possibly corresponds to TRBD2 (8 bases). Looked up from germline, CDR1 is GTSNPN and CDR2 is SVGIG (reference sequence). CDR3 length: 15 amino acids. The V gene lost 1 base and the J gene lost 6 bases, with 16 bases spanning the gap. CDR3 coding DNA: TGTGCCTGGAGTGAGGGGGCTAGCGGGCGCAATGAGCAGTTCTTC. Translated, it gives CAWSEGASGRNEQFF.

The chain recombines TRBV7-9 with TRBJ2-1, with TRBD2 as a possible D gene (5 bases). Per germline, CDR1 SEHNR and CDR2 FQNEAQ (reference sequence). Trimming cost V 5 bases and J 7 bases, with 15 bases left between them. The CDR3 is made up of 14 amino acids. The CDR3 DNA is TGTGCCAGCAGCCCACCGGGGTCTAGGAATGAGCAGTTCTTC. This gives the protein CASSPPGSRNEQFF. Together with reference TRBV7-9 and TRBJ2-1, the CDR3 gives the full variable domain: DTGVSQNPRHKITKRGQNVTFRCDPISEHNRLYWYRQTLGQGPEFLTYFQNEAQLEKSRLLSDRFSAERPKGSFSTLEIQRTEQGDSAMYLCASSPPGSRNEQFFGPGTRLTVL.

The chain has TRBV12-5 and TRBJ1-4, with 11 nucleotides matching TRBD1. The V segment lost 0 bases and the J segment 3 bases; nucleotides outside the gene matches: 12. The germline V gene has CDR1 LGHNT and CDR2 FRNRAP. The CDR3 has 20 residues. DNA for the CDR3: TGTGCTAGTGGTTTGGTCCGCGGGACAGGGGGGAAAAGGGCTAATGAAAAACTGTTTTTT. It encodes CASGLVRGTGGKRANEKLFF.

This clone was picked up a small number of times. The gene calls are TRBV28 and TRBJ1-5, with 8 bases that match TRBD1. After removal of 6 bases from V and 2 bases from J, the junction contained 9 bases not matched to a gene. The CDR3 is 16 amino acids. The germline V gene has CDR1 MDHEN and CDR2 SYDVKM. CDR3 sequence reads: CASRRTGTLGNQPQHF. The CDR3 DNA is TGTGCCAGCAGAAGGACAGGGACTTTAGGCAATCAGCCCCAGCATTTT.

V gene TRBV29-1 combines with J gene TRBJ2-3; 9 nucleotides line up with TRBD2. The CDR3 totals 15 residues. After removal of 4 bases from V and 4 bases from J, the junction contained 9 bases not matched to a gene. CDR1 and CDR2 (germline): SQVTM, ANQGSEA. The CDR3 DNA follows: TGCAGCGTTGGACCGGTAGCGGGAGAATCAGATACGCAGTATTTT. This translates into CSVGPVAGESDTQYF.

The chain is built from TRBV4-1 and TRBJ1-2; a possible D gene is TRBD1 (6 bases). The CDR3 is 18 residues long. From germline, CDR1 is MGHRA and CDR2 YSYEKL. The V end lost 3 bases, the J end lost 2 bases, and 22 bases lay between the germline ends. CDR3 coding DNA: TGCGCCAGCAGCCATCCCACAGGGTCTCCTAATGGGAACTATGGCTACACCTTC. This gives the protein CASSHPTGSPNGNYGYTF.

This chain links TRBV7-8 with TRBJ2-5, with D hard to call. TRBJ2-7 explains the end of the DNA better; the J call may be wrong. Germline CDR1 and CDR2: SGHVS and FQNEAQ. The CDR3 loop spans 14 amino acids. DNA for the CDR3: TGTGCCAGCAGCCTCAAACTAACGGTCCACGAGCAGTACTTC. Translation gives CASSLKLTVHEQYF.

Here the CDR3 reads CASSFSTSGGEQYF. The CDR3 DNA reads as TGCGCCAGCAGCTTCTCGACTAGCGGGGGCGAGCAGTACTTC. The V and J genes are TRBV5-1 and TRBJ2-7; 12 positions match TRBD2. This CDR3 has 14 amino acids. The junction had 3 bases not matched to a gene; V was cut back by 2 bases and J by 6 bases. CDR1 and CDR2 (germline): SGHRS, YFSETQ.

The chain uses TRBV4-1 and TRBJ2-3; 11 bases agree with TRBD2. With 0 bases clipped from V and 2 bases from J, the junction kept 4 bases outside the gene matches. In germline, CDR1 is MGHRA, CDR2 YSYEKL. The CDR3 sequence is 17 residues long. DNA of the CDR3: TGCGCCAGCAGCCAAGAGACTAGCGGGGAAATCACAGATACGCAGTATTTT. It yields the protein CASSQETSGEITDTQYF.

This clone turned up a few times. The V and J genes are TRBV20-1 and TRBJ1-5; D is perhaps TRBD1 (6 bases). CDR3 length: 11 amino acids. Trimming removed 7 bases at V and 6 bases at J, with 10 bases between. Germline V gene sequence: CDR1 DFQATT, CDR2 SNEGSKA (reference sequence). CDR3 sequence: CSVGGSQPQHF. For the CDR3, the DNA is TGCAGTGTAGGGGGTAGTCAGCCCCAGCATTTT.

The V and J genes are TRBV27 and TRBJ2-2; TRBD2 matches at 8 bases. Germline V lookup: CDR1 MNHEY, CDR2 SMNVEV (reference sequence). The CDR3 runs to 14 residues. Trimming removed 4 bases from V and 7 bases from J; junction bases left unmatched: 5. The CDR3 reads CASSSLRGGGELFF. The DNA of the CDR3 is TGTGCCAGCAGTTCGTTACGGGGGGGCGGGGAGCTGTTTTTT.

This sequence joins TRBV4-1 and TRBJ2-2; 9 bases line up with TRBD1. The CDR3 is 20 amino acids. J gave up 0 bases and V 4 bases, and 15 bases lay outside the gene matches. The germline gives CDR1 MGHRA, CDR2 YSYEKL. CDR3 sequence reads: CASSPHGRTGALANTGELFF. As DNA, the CDR3 is TGCGCCAGCAGCCCCCATGGAAGGACAGGGGCTCTTGCGAACACCGGGGAGCTGTTTTTT.

The gene calls are TRBV5-4 and TRBJ1-5; D might be TRBD1 (5 bases). This CDR3 is built from 13 residues. Germline CDR1 is SGHNT and CDR2 is YYREEE (reference sequence). Trimming took 2 bases from V and 6 from J, leaving 9 bases between them. The CDR3 spells CASSFGGGQPQHF. In nucleotides, the CDR3 is TGTGCCAGCAGCTTCGGGGGGGGTCAGCCCCAGCATTTT.

Regarding this clone: A far larger clone differs by one base, so this is likely a read error. The sample has other DNA sequences that encode this CDR3 too. The chain recombines TRBV5-1 with TRBJ2-2, with a possible D match to TRBD1 (5 bases). Germline assignment: CDR1 SGHRS and CDR2 YFSETQ. This CDR3 comprises 15 residues. Trimming stripped 3 bases from V and 1 base from J, with 10 bases between. This CDR3 reads CASSSQGLNTGELFF. The CDR3 DNA reads TGCGCCAGCAGCTCGCAGGGCCTGAACACCGGGGAGCTGTTTTTT.

CDR3 region: CASSRDRGPEVDEKLFF. In DNA, the CDR3 is TGTGCCAGCAGCCGGGACAGGGGGCCTGAGGTTGATGAAAAACTGTTTTTT. The rearrangement links TRBV9 to TRBJ1-4; 12 bases line up with TRBD1. V gave up 4 bases and J gave up 6 bases; unmatched junction bases: 10. CDR1 and CDR2 from the germline V gene are SGDLS and YYNGEE. This CDR3 has 17 amino acids.

This clone was picked up one time. The chain links TRBV10-2 to TRBJ2-3, with D tentatively TRBD1 (7 bases). This CDR3 region has 14 residues. Trimming left V 7 bases short and J 2 bases short, with 13 bases between. In germline, CDR1 is WSHSY, CDR2 SAAADI. CDR3 sequence reads: CASTQGRTTDTQYF. In nucleotides, the CDR3 is TGCGCCAGCACACAGGGGAGGACCACAGATACGCAGTATTTT.

Only a few counts were recorded for this clone. This CDR3 is CASSLLTGGDTEAFF. The CDR3 DNA reads TGCGCCAGCAGCTTGCTTACCGGAGGGGACACTGAAGCTTTCTTT. This rearrangement joins TRBV5-1 to TRBJ1-1; a weak D match, TRBD1 (5 bases). CDR3 size: 15 residues. V dropped 1 base and J dropped 3 bases, with 13 bases sitting between them. Germline loops: CDR1 SGHRS, CDR2 YFSETQ.

CDR3 region: CASTKSDGGGSETQYF. CDR3 bases: TGTGCCAGCACCAAGTCGGATGGTGGGGGGTCGGAGACCCAGTACTTC. The chain joins TRBV7-8 to TRBJ2-5; possibly TRBD2 for D (6 bases). The V gene lost 7 bases and the J gene lost 5 bases, with 23 bases spanning the gap. CDR3 length equals 16 residues. Germline V CDR1 and CDR2: SGHVS, FQNEAQ.

The CDR3 nucleotides read TGTGCCAGCAGCTACGGGACAGGGGCTGAAAAACTGTTTTTT. Its translation is CASSYGTGAEKLFF. The chain links TRBV11-1 to TRBJ1-4; 10 positions agree with TRBD1. This CDR3 contains 14 residues. J was trimmed by 7 bases and V by 4 bases; bases with no gene match: 3. CDR1 and CDR2 (germline): SGHAT, FQDESV (reference sequence).

V and J are TRBV7-3 and TRBJ2-3; 9 nucleotides match TRBD2. Germline assignment: CDR1 SGHTA and CDR2 FQGTGA. V lost 4 bases to trimming and J lost 5 bases; unmatched junction nucleotides: 4. The CDR3 runs to 14 residues. CDR3: CASSWGLAGDTQYF. Here the CDR3 DNA reads TGTGCCAGCAGCTGGGGACTAGCAGGAGATACGCAGTATTTT. Full variable domain (missing parts from reference TRBV7-3 and TRBJ2-3): GAGVSQTPSNKVTEKGKYVELRCDPISGHTALYWYRQSLGQGPEFLIYFQGTGAADDSGLPNDRFFAVRPEGSVSTLKIQRTERGDSAVYLCASSWGLAGDTQYFGPGTRLTVL.